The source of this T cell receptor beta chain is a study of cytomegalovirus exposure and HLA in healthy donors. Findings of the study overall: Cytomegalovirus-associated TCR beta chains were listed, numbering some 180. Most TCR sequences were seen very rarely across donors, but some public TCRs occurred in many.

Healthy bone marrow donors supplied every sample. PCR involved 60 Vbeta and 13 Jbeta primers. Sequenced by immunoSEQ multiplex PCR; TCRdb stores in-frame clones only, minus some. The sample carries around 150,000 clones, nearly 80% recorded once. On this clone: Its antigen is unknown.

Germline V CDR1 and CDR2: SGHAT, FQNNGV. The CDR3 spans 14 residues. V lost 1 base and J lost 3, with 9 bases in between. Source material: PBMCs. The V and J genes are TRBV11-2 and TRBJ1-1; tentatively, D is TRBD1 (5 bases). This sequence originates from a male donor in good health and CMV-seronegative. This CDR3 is CASSLGQLYTEAFF. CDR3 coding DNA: TGTGCCAGCAGCTTAGGACAGCTCTACACTGAAGCTTTCTTT.